This T cell receptor (beta chain) stems from a study of CD8 T cells in Susac syndrome. An input of 0.5 to 1 ug of RNA was subjected to reverse transcription using random hexamers. By means of immunoSEQ multiplex PCR, TCR beta CDR3 spanning 54 Vbeta and 13 Jbeta underwent amplification. TCRdb re-analysed the immunoSEQ multiplex PCR reads in MiXCR, keeping a single row per CDR3 protein. The sample consists of around 200,000 distinct CDR3 sequences, 95% of them appearing once. The study sequenced TCR beta in blood CD8+ and CD4+ T cells. Healthy donors served as the controls. They were matched for age and sex. While CD8+ and CD4+ T cells were isolated negatively, TEMRA cells were enriched by FACS. Sequenced material: CD4+ T cells from PBMCs. The source is a human donor in good health.

The chain's CDR3 is CASSLGQGITGELFF. CDR3 bases: TGTGCCAGCAGCTTAGGACAGGGGATAACCGGGGAGCTGTTTTTT. This chain links TRBV7-3 with TRBJ2-2; 9 bases are a match to TRBD1. Germline CDR1 SGHTA, CDR2 FQGTGA. V dropped 2 bases and J dropped 5; count of bases not matched to a gene: 3. The CDR3 length is 15 residues.